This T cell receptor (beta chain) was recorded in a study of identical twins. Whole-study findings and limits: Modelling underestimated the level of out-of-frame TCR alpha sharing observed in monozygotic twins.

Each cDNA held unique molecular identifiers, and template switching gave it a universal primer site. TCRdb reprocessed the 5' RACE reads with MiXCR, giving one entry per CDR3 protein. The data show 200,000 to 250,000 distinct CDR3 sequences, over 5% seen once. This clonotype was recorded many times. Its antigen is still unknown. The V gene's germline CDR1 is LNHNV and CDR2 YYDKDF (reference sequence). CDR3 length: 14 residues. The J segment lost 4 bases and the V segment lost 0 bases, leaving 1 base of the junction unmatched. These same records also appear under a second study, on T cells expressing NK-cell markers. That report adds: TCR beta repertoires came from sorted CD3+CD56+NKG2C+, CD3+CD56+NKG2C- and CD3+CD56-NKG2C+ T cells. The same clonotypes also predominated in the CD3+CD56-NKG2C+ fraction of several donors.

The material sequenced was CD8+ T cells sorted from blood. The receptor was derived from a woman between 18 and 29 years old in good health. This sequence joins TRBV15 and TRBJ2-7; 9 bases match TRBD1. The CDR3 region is CATSREGTGYEQYF. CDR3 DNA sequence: TGTGCCACCAGCAGAGAGGGGACAGGGTACGAGCAGTACTTC.